This TCR beta chain was profiled in a study of blood T cell repertoires in COVID-19. At the level of the study: Sources were T cells, B-cell-depleted T cells, or PBMCs; the material itself was cDNA or gDNA.

V lost 4 bases and J lost 2, with 10 bases in between. In germline, CDR1 is SGHRS, CDR2 YFSETQ. This CDR3 is 14 amino acids long. Here immunoSEQ multiplex PCR was the method, and the copy in TCRdb shows in-frame clones only, minus some. The sample comprises a few hundred thousand clones, 80% to 90% of which are singletons, and 7% to 10% rests with the top ten. The study recruited people aged about 18 to 89 years across about 25 US areas. Assignments of participants to cohorts depended upon their own reported clinical history. Among Cohort 3 donors, those recovered had two negative PCRs, clearance, or symptom resolution.

The V and J genes are TRBV5-1 and TRBJ2-1, with D perhaps TRBD1 (6 bases). The sample consisted of PBMCs or T cells enriched from blood (not recorded which). This TCR came from a woman aged 55-70 years who had recovered from COVID-19. CDR3: CASSLQGPYNEQFF. The CDR3 coding sequence is TGCGCCAGCAGCCTTCAGGGGCCCTACAATGAGCAGTTCTTC. The full variable domain, in which reference TRBV5-1 and TRBJ2-1 provide the parts outside the CDR3, is KAGVTQTPRYLIKTRGQQVTLSCSPISGHRSVSWYQQTPGQGLQFLFEYFSETQRNKGNFPGRFSGRQFSNSRSEMNVSTLELGDSALYLCASSLQGPYNEQFFGPGTRLTVL.